Included here is one TCR beta chain sequence, with context. Antigen specificity is unknown. These data belong to a study of post-analysis software for immune sequencing data. As for the study in general: Included courses were relapsing-remitting and secondary progressive multiple sclerosis; progressive-relapsing multiple sclerosis was also included. Study-wide results and limits: Those with multiple sclerosis, the patient group, showed significantly lower normalized Chao1 diversity than controls. Included in a set of roughly five TRBV segments more frequent in patients than controls were TRBV5-6, TRBV5-1 and TRBV20-1. Co-batched samples clustered tightly together by F measure.

Unique molecular identifiers tagged the TCR beta cDNA libraries. There were 1 to 10 million T cells, and about 500,000 cDNA molecules came from them. Each CDR3 protein gets one entry after TCRdb re-called the PCR reads with MiXCR. This sample has hundreds of thousands of distinct CDR3 sequences, with less than 35% found just once. Germline V gene lookup returns CDR1 MNHEY and CDR2 SMNVEV (reference sequence). The CDR3 spans 13 residues. V gave up 2 bases and J gave up 11 bases, with 15 bases separating them. The chain carries TRBV27 and TRBJ2-5; D gene uncertain. This TCR derives from a girl aged 5 to 17 with multiple sclerosis. Sequenced input: blood. CDR3 nucleotides: TGTGCCAGCAGTTTAATGGGTTTTAATGAGCAGTACTTC. This encodes CASSLMGFNEQYF.